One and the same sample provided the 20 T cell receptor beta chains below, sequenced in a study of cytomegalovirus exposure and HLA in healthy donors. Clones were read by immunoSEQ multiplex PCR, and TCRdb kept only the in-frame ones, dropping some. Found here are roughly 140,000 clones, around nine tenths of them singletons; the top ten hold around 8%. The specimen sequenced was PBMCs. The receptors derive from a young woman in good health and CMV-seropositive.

CDR3 DNA: TGTGCCAGCAGCCAAGATGACAGGGGGAACACTGAAGCTTTCTTT. Its protein product is CASSQDDRGNTEAFF. This chain links TRBV4-2 with TRBJ1-1, with 8 bases that match TRBD1. Per germline, CDR1 LGHNA and CDR2 YNFKEQ. The CDR3 loop spans 15 amino acids. The ends lost 0 bases at V and 1 base at J; junction bases unmatched: 1.

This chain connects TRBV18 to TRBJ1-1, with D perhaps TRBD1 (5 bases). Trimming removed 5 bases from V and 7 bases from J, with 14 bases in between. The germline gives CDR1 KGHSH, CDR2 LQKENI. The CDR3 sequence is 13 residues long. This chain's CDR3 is CASSFGRGGEAFF. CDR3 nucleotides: TGTGCCAGCTCATTCGGACGGGGGGGTGAAGCTTTCTTT.

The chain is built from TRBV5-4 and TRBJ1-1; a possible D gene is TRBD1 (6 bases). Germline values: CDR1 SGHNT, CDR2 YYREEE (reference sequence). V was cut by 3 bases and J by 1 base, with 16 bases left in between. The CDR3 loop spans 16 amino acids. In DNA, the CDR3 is TGTGCCAGCAGCTCAGGGACGGGCAGGGGGAACACTGAAGCTTTCTTT. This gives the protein CASSSGTGRGNTEAFF.

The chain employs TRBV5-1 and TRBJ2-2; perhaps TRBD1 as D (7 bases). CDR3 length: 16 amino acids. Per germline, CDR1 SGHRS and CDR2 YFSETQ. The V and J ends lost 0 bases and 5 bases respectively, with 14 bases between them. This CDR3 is CASSLAGGGETGELFF. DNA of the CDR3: TGCGCCAGCAGCTTGGCCGGAGGGGGCGAAACCGGGGAGCTGTTTTTT.

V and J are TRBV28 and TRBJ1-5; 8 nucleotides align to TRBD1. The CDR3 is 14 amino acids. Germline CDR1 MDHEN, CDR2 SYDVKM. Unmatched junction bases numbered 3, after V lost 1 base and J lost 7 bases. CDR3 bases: TGTGCCAGCAGTTTATCAGGGGGCAGGCAGCCCCAGCATTTT. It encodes CASSLSGGRQPQHF.

The CDR3 region is CSVEAWTGTGYGYTF. The CDR3 DNA sequence: TGCAGCGTTGAAGCGTGGACAGGGACTGGCTATGGCTACACCTTC. The chain couples TRBV29-1 to TRBJ1-2, with 8 bases identical to TRBD1. Germline CDR1 reads SQVTM; CDR2 reads ANQGSEA. The CDR3 spans 15 residues. V shed 1 base, J shed 4 bases, and the junction held 8 bases outside the gene matches.

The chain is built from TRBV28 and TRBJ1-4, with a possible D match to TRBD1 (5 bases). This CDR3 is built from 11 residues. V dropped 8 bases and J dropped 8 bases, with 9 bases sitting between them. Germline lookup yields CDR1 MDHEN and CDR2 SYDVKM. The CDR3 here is CASQGLEKLFF. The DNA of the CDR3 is TGTGCCAGCCAGGGTTTGGAAAAACTGTTTTTT.

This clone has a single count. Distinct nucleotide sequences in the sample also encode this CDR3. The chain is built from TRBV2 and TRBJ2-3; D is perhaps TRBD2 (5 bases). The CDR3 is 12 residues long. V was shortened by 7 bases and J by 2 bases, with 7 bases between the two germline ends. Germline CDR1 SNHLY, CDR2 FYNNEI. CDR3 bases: TGTGCCAGCACCGGGGACACAGATACGCAGTATTTT. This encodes CASTGDTDTQYF.

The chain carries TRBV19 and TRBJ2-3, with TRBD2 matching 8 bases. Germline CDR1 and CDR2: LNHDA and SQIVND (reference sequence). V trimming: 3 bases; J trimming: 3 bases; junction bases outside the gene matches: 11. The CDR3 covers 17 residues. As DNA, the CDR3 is TGTGCCAGTAGTATGATCCGGGCGGGGGGACGGACAGATACGCAGTATTTT. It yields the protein CASSMIRAGGRTDTQYF.

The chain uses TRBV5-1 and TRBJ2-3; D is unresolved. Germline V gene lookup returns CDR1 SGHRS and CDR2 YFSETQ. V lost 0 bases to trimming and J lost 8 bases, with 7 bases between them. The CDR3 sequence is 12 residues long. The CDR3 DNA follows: TGCGCCAGCAGCTTGGAGGCGGCTACGCAGTATTTT. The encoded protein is CASSLEAATQYF.

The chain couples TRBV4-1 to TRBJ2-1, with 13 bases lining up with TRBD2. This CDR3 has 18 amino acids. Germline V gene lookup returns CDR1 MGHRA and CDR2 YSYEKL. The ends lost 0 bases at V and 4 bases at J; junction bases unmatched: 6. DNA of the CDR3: TGCGCCAGCAGCCAAGATTCCCCACTAGCGGGAGGGTACAATGAGCAGTTCTTC. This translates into CASSQDSPLAGGYNEQFF.

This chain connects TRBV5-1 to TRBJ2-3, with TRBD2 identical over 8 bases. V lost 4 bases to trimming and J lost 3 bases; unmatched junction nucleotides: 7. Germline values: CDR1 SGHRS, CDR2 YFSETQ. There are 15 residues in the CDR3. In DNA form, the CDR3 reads TGCGCCAGCAGCAGGCGGGGGGCTTTTACAGATACGCAGTATTTT. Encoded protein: CASSRRGAFTDTQYF.

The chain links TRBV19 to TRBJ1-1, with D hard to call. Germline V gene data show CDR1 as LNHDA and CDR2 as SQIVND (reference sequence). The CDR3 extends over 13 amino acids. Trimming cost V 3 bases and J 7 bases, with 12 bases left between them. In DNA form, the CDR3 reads TGTGCCAGTAGTATTGCGGGGTTTCTTGAAGCTTTCTTT. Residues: CASSIAGFLEAFF.

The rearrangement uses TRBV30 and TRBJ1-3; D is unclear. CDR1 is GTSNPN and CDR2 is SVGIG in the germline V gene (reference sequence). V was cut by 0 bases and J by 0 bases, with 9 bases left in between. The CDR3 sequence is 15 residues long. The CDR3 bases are TGTGCCTGGAGTGTAGGCGGAAACTCTGGAAACACCATATATTTT. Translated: CAWSVGGNSGNTIYF.

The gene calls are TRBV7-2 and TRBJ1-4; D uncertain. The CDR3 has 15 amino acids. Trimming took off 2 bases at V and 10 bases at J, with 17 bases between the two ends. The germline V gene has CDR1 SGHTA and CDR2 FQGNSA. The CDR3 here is CASSLTSRIEGKLFF. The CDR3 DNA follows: TGTGCCAGCAGCTTAACCTCCAGGATAGAGGGAAAACTGTTTTTT.

The CDR3 sequence is CASSMGTGGNQPQHF. CDR3 DNA sequence: TGTGCCAGCAGTATGGGGACGGGGGGAAATCAGCCCCAGCATTTT. The chain links TRBV27 to TRBJ1-5; TRBD1 might be the D (5 bases). This CDR3 region has 15 residues. In germline, CDR1 is MNHEY, CDR2 SMNVEV (reference sequence). V lost 5 bases, J lost 4 bases, and 15 bases lay in between.

CDR3 region: CASSLSGTPSGANVLTF. DNA for the CDR3: TGTGCCAGTAGTCTCTCGGGGACACCCTCTGGGGCCAACGTCCTGACTTTC. The chain combines TRBV19 with TRBJ2-6; the D gene is possibly TRBD1 (6 bases). V dropped 5 bases and J dropped 0 bases, with 14 bases sitting between them. The CDR3 is 17 amino acids. Germline CDR1 LNHDA, CDR2 SQIVND (reference sequence). Looking up the rest from reference TRBV19 and TRBJ2-6 gives the full variable domain: DGGITQSPKYLFRKEGQNVTLSCEQNLNHDAMYWYRQDPGQGLRLIYYSQIVNDFQKGDIAEGYSVSREKKESFPLTVTSAQKNPTAFYLCASSLSGTPSGANVLTFGAGSRLTVL.

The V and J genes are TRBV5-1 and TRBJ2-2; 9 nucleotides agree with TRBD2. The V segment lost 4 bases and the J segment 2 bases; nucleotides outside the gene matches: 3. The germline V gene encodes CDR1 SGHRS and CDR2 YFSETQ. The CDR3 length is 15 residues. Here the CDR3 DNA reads TGCGCCAGCAGCATTAGCGGGGGTAACACCGGGGAGCTGTTTTTT. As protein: CASSISGGNTGELFF.

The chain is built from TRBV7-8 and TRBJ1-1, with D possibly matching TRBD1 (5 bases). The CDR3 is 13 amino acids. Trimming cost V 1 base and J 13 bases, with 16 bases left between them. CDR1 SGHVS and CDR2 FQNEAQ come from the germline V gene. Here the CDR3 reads CASSLEGTTPSFF. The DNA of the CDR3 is TGTGCCAGCAGCTTAGAAGGGACTACCCCGAGTTTCTTT.

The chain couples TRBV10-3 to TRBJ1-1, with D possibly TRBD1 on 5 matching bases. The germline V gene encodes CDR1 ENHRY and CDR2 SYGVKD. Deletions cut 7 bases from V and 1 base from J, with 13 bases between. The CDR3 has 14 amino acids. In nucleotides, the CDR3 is TGTGCCATCACTGGAGGGGCTGGGAACACTGAAGCTTTCTTT. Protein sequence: CAITGGAGNTEAFF.